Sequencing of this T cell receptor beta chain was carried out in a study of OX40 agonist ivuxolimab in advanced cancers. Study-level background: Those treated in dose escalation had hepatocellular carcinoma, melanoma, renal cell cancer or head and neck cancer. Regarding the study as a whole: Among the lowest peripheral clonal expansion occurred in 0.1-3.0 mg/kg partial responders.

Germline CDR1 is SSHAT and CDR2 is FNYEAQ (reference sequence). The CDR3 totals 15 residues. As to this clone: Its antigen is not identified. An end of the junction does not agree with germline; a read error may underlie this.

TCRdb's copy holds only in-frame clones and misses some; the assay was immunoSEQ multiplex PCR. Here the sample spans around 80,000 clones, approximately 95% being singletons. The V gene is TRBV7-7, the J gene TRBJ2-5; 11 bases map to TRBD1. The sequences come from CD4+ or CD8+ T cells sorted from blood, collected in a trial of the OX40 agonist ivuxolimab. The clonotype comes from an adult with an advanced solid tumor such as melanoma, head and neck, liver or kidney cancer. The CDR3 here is CASTLGQGAWETQYF. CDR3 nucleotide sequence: TGTGCCAGCACCTTAGGACAGGGGGCATGGGAGACCCAGTACTTC.